These 24 T cell receptor beta chains share one sample of origin, sequenced in a study of blood T cells in healthy people across ages. Then a second PCR, running roughly 6 to 11 cycles, was carried out with a sample-barcoded 5' primer and a J-beta primer mix. TCRdb redid the calling of the 5' RACE reads with MiXCR, one entry per CDR3 protein. The sample has roughly 680,000 distinct CDR3 sequences; 45% to 60% are singletons. Sequencing was performed on blood. All receptors derive from a woman aged 80 or over in good health.

The gene calls are TRBV6-2 or TRBV6-3 and TRBJ2-4; no firm D call. The tail of the sequence fits TRBJ2-7 better, so the J call may be wrong. The CDR3 runs 12 residues. The germline V gene has CDR1 MNHEY and CDR2 SVGEGT. The CDR3 here is CASSYSSREQYF. In nucleotides, the CDR3 is TGTGCCAGCAGTTATTCGAGTCGCGAGCAGTACTTC.

This clonotype was observed many times. J is TRBJ2-1 and V is TRBV27; D may be TRBD2 (5 bases). There are 18 residues in the CDR3. V lost 2 bases to trimming and J lost 2 bases, with 19 bases between them. Germline CDR1 is MNHEY and CDR2 is SMNVEV (reference sequence). For the CDR3, the DNA is TGTGCCAGCAGTTTAAAGGGAGCGGTGGTTGGACCCTACAATGAGCAGTTCTTC. As protein: CASSLKGAVVGPYNEQFF.

This clonotype was recorded at least ten times. The V call is TRBV2, the J call TRBJ2-3; 9 bases are shared with TRBD1. The germline gives CDR1 SNHLY, CDR2 FYNNEI. This CDR3 has 14 residues. After removal of 8 bases from V and 2 bases from J, the junction contained 5 bases not matched to a gene. CDR3 in amino acids: CASGRQGDTDTQYF. CDR3 nucleotides: TGTGCCAGCGGGCGACAGGGGGACACAGATACGCAGTATTTT.

This clonotype was counted a few times. J is TRBJ2-7 and V is TRBV5-1; 7 bases agree with TRBD1. The CDR3 runs 15 residues. V lost 4 bases and J lost 4; bases outside the gene matches: 11. Per germline, CDR1 SGHRS and CDR2 YFSETQ. DNA of the CDR3: TGCGCCAGCAGCGACCACCGGGACAGACAGTACGAGCAGTACTTC. Translating gives CASSDHRDRQYEQYF.

In this sample, this clonotype turned up once. The J gene is TRBJ2-6, the V gene TRBV28; 11 bases fit TRBD2. V lost 7 bases, J lost 1 base, and 9 bases stayed unmatched. This CDR3 is 18 amino acids long. Germline V gene lookup returns CDR1 MDHEN and CDR2 SYDVKM. The CDR3 reads CASTGGLAERSGANVLTF. As DNA, the CDR3 is TGTGCCAGCACCGGGGGACTAGCGGAGAGATCTGGGGCCAACGTCCTGACTTTC. Combining the CDR3 with reference TRBV28 and TRBJ2-6 gives the whole variable domain DVKVTQSSRYLVKRTGEKVFLECVQDMDHENMFWYRQDPGLGLRLIYFSYDVKMKEKGDIPEGYSVSREKKERFSLILESASTNQTSMYLCASTGGLAERSGANVLTFGAGSRLTVL.

This clonotype was picked up many times. The chain links TRBV20-1 to TRBJ2-3; D is ambiguous. V was clipped by 6 bases and J by 2 bases, with 9 bases between them. The CDR3 extends over 12 amino acids. The germline gives CDR1 DFQATT, CDR2 SNEGSKA (reference sequence). In DNA, the CDR3 is TGCAGTGCAAGCCGCACCACAGATACGCAGTATTTT. Amino acids: CSASRTTDTQYF.

The V call is TRBV6-1, the J call TRBJ2-5; D may be TRBD1 or TRBD2 (6 bases each). The V gene lost 1 base and the J gene lost 2 bases, with 11 bases spanning the gap. CDR1 is MNHNS, CDR2 SASEGT, per germline. The CDR3 extends over 15 amino acids. In nucleotides, the CDR3 is TGTGCCAGCAGTGAAGTGGGGGGCAGACAAGAGACCCAGTACTTC. Translation gives CASSEVGGRQETQYF.

In this sample, this clonotype turned up many times. This chain joins TRBV7-9 and TRBJ1-2; 7 bases align to TRBD1. V shed 0 bases, J shed 5 bases, and the junction held 6 bases outside the gene matches. The V gene's germline CDR1 is SEHNR and CDR2 FQNEAQ (reference sequence). The CDR3 is 15 residues long. Here the CDR3 reads CASSLAPGQLYGYTF. In nucleotides, the CDR3 is TGTGCCAGCAGCTTAGCGCCGGGACAGCTTTATGGCTACACCTTC. Using reference TRBV7-9 and TRBJ1-2 for the parts outside the CDR3, the full variable domain is DTGVSQNPRHKITKRGQNVTFRCDPISEHNRLYWYRQTLGQGPEFLTYFQNEAQLEKSRLLSDRFSAERPKGSFSTLEIQRTEQGDSAMYLCASSLAPGQLYGYTFGSGTRLTVV.

For this clonotype: Possible read error: a much larger clone is one base away. The V gene is TRBV20-1, the J gene TRBJ2-7; 14 bases agree with TRBD2. J lost 7 bases, V lost 1 base, and 30 bases had no gene match. Per the germline V gene, CDR1 is DFQATT and CDR2 is SNEGSKA (reference sequence). There are 23 residues in the CDR3. The CDR3 here is CSARVAGTTGTSGGMSSYNEQYF. CDR3 in DNA: TGCAGTGCTAGAGTGGCCGGGACAACCGGGACTAGCGGGGGCATGAGCTCCTACAATGAGCAGTACTTC.

J is TRBJ2-1 and V is TRBV18; D remains ambiguous. Germline-derived CDR1 and CDR2 are KGHSH and LQKENI. V was clipped by 3 bases and J by 8 bases, with 11 bases between them. CDR3 length: 13 amino acids. As DNA, the CDR3 is TGTGCCAGCTCACCCGTGCTAGTCGATGAGCAGTTCTTC. It specifies CASSPVLVDEQFF. The variable domain in full, completed from reference TRBV18 and TRBJ2-1, reads NAGVMQNPRHLVRRRGQEARLRCSPMKGHSHVYWYRQLPEEGLKFMVYLQKENIIDESGMPKERFSAEFPKEGPSILRIQQVVRGDSAAYFCASSPVLVDEQFFGPGTRLTVL.

This clonotype was detected only once. The chain employs TRBV11-2 and TRBJ2-1; TRBD2 might be the D (7 bases). The CDR3 length is 16 residues. V lost 11 bases and J 5 bases, leaving 25 bases between the germline ends. Germline V CDR1 and CDR2: SGHAT, FQNNGV. The CDR3 DNA reads TGTGCCTCCCATGCGGTAAGGGGGGGCCGTCACAATGAGCAGTTCTTC. This translates into CASHAVRGGRHNEQFF.

The chain carries TRBV20-1 and TRBJ2-7; 8 bases map to TRBD1. V lost 3 bases, J lost 5 bases, and 9 bases stayed unmatched. CDR1 is DFQATT and CDR2 is SNEGSKA in the germline V gene (reference sequence). The CDR3 sequence is 14 residues long. CDR3 in DNA: TGCAGTGCTAGCGGCGTACAGGGGGATGACGAGCAGTACTTC. It codes for CSASGVQGDDEQYF.

This clonotype appeared a few times. A much larger clone lies a single base off, so this may be a read error. The J gene is TRBJ2-6, the V gene TRBV3-1; no clear D gene. V lost 4 bases and J lost 0, with 16 bases in between. The CDR3 has 18 amino acids. Germline lookup yields CDR1 LGHDT and CDR2 YNNKEL (reference sequence). CDR3 sequence (DNA): TGTGCCAGCAGCCCCTCAGCGATTACTGACTCTGGGGCCAACGTCCTGACTTTC. Residues: CASSPSAITDSGANVLTF.

Regarding this clonotype: With a much larger clone just one base away, this may be a read error. The rearrangement uses TRBV12-3 or TRBV12-4 and TRBJ1-4; no clear D gene. This CDR3 region has 14 residues. V lost 2 bases, J lost 1 base, and 5 bases lay in between. The CDR3 DNA follows: TGTGCCAGCAGTTTAAGAGTAACTAATGAAAAACTGTTTTTT. Translated, it gives CASSLRVTNEKLFF.

This clonotype was recorded at least ten times. The V call is TRBV5-1, the J call TRBJ2-1; 7 nucleotides line up with TRBD2. The CDR3 covers 16 residues. Germline V gene sequence: CDR1 SGHRS, CDR2 YFSETQ. J gave up 6 bases and V 4 bases, and 13 bases lay outside the gene matches. The CDR3 here is CASSLWAGESANEQFF. The CDR3, as DNA: TGCGCCAGCAGCCTGTGGGCGGGAGAGAGTGCCAATGAGCAGTTCTTC.

A few counts support this clonotype. A much larger clonotype is one base distant, so this may be a read error. V is TRBV6-5 and J is TRBJ2-2; 10 bases fit TRBD1. The germline gives CDR1 MNHEY, CDR2 SVGAGI. The CDR3 has 16 amino acids. CDR3 residues: CASSRRTGGNAGELFF. The DNA of the CDR3 is TGTGCCAGCAGTAGACGGACAGGGGGGAACGCCGGGGAGCTGTTTTTT.

As for this clonotype: A junction boundary mismatches the germline segment, possibly from a read error. The chain couples TRBV14 to TRBJ2-7; D is ambiguous. The CDR3 contains 12 residues. CDR1 and CDR2 from the germline V gene are SGHDN and FVKESK. This chain's CDR3 is CASSQSSYKQYF. The CDR3 coding sequence is TGTGCCAGCAGCCAGAGCTCCTACAAGCAGTACTTC.

The chain uses TRBV25-1 and TRBJ2-5; D perhaps matches TRBD1 (6 bases). With the DNA end fitting TRBJ2-7 better, the J assignment may be wrong. This CDR3 comprises 14 residues. The V gene's germline CDR1 is MGHDK and CDR2 SYGVNS. CDR3 bases: TGTGCCAGCCGCCCAGGGGACATCTACTACGAGCAGTACTTC. It yields the protein CASRPGDIYYEQYF.

The chain joins TRBV20-1 to TRBJ2-4; TRBD1 might be the D (5 bases). Germline V gives CDR1 DFQATT, CDR2 SNEGSKA (reference sequence). This CDR3 is built from 17 residues. V dropped 3 bases and J dropped 5 bases, with 23 bases sitting between them. The CDR3 is CSASPQGGFDPQNIQYF. CDR3 nucleotides: TGCAGTGCTAGTCCCCAGGGTGGATTTGATCCCCAAAACATTCAGTACTTC.

This clonotype is a singleton in its sample. The chain couples TRBV6-4 to TRBJ1-6; TRBD1 agrees at 9 bases. V shed 5 bases and J 5 bases; nucleotides not matched to a gene: 4. The CDR3 runs 15 residues. Looked up from germline, CDR1 is MRHNA and CDR2 is SNTAGT. In DNA, the CDR3 is TGTGCCAGCAGTCCGCGGGACAGGGATAATTCACCCCTCCACTTT. It specifies CASSPRDRDNSPLHF.

This chain's CDR3 is CASSTNWGGRREAFF. In nucleotides, the CDR3 is TGCGCCAGCAGCACGAATTGGGGAGGGCGGCGTGAAGCTTTCTTT. The V and J genes are TRBV5-1 and TRBJ1-1; D ambiguous. The CDR3 spans 15 residues. The germline V and J ends were trimmed by 4 bases and 7 bases, with 20 bases remaining between them. The germline gives CDR1 SGHRS, CDR2 YFSETQ.

CDR3 sequence (DNA): TGCAGTGCTAGAGATTCCGCGGGTGGGGATACGCAGTATTTT. Translated: CSARDSAGGDTQYF. J is TRBJ2-3 and V is TRBV20-1; a possible D gene is TRBD2 (5 bases). Germline values: CDR1 DFQATT, CDR2 SNEGSKA (reference sequence). V was clipped by 0 bases and J by 6 bases, with 13 bases between them. There are 14 residues in the CDR3.

This clonotype was observed many times. This rearrangement joins TRBV7-3 to TRBJ2-1; 9 nucleotides agree with TRBD2. The V gene end was trimmed by 5 bases and the J gene end by 0 bases; junction bases not matched to a gene: 2. The CDR3 sequence is 15 residues long. CDR1 and CDR2 from the germline V gene are SGHTA and FQGTGA. CDR3 in DNA: TGTGCCAGCAGCAAACTAGCGGGCTCCTACAATGAGCAGTTCTTC. Its translation is CASSKLAGSYNEQFF.

In its sample, this clonotype was seen once. The rearrangement uses TRBV29-1 and TRBJ1-2; D not certain. This CDR3 has 14 residues. The germline V gene has CDR1 SQVTM and CDR2 ANQGSEA. V lost 3 bases to trimming and J lost 1 base, with 12 bases between them. The DNA of the CDR3 is TGCAGCGTTGAGGGAGCAGATAATAACTATGGCTACACCTTC. Residues: CSVEGADNNYGYTF.